The TCR beta chain under discussion was sequenced for a study of radiotherapy plus CTLA-4 blockade in lung cancer. Findings of the study overall: Early blood T cell clone changes and increased post-radiation serum interferon-beta were reportedly the strongest response predictors.

Clones were read by immunoSEQ multiplex PCR, and TCRdb kept only the in-frame ones, dropping some. The data hold approximately 81,000 clones, with about 78% observed a single time. About this clone: The antigen is not known.

This receptor was taken from a human donor with non-small cell lung cancer who had a partial response to radiotherapy plus ipilimumab. Some clones in this sample may be carry-over from other donors' samples. Material: peripheral blood, obtained from a patient treated with radiotherapy plus ipilimumab.

For the CDR3, the DNA is TGTGCCAGCAGTGAATTCGGACAGGGCGTCGTCGAGCAGTACTTC. This translates into CASSEFGQGVVEQYF. This sequence joins TRBV6-1 and TRBJ2-7; 8 nucleotides line up with TRBD1. The V and J ends lost 2 bases and 6 bases, in that order; junction bases with no gene match: 9. The CDR3 is 15 amino acids. Germline lookup yields CDR1 MNHNS and CDR2 SASEGT.